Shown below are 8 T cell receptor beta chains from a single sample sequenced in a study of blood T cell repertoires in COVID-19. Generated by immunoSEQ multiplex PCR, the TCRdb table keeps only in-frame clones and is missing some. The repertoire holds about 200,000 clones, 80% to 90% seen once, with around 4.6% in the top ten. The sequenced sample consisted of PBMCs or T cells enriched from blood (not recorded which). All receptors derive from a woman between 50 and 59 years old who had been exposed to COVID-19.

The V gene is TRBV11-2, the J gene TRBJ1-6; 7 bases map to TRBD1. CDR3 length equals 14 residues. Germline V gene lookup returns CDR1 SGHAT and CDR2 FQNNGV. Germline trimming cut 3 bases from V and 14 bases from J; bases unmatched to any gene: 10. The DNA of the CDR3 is TGTGCCAGCAGCTTGGACAGGAGCAGGGTCACCCTCCACTTT. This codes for CASSLDRSRVTLHF. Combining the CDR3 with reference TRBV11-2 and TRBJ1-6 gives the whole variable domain EAGVAQSPRYKIIEKRQSVAFWCNPISGHATLYWYQQILGQGPKLLIQFQNNGVVDDSQLPKDRFSAERLKGVDSTLKIQPAKLEDSAVYLCASSLDRSRVTLHFGNGTRLTVT.

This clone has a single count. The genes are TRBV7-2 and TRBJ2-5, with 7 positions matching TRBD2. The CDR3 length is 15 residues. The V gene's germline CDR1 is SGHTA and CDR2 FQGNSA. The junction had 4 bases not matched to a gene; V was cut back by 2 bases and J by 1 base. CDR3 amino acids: CASSLRWGGQETQYF. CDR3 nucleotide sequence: TGTGCCAGCAGCTTAAGGTGGGGGGGCCAAGAGACCCAGTACTTC.

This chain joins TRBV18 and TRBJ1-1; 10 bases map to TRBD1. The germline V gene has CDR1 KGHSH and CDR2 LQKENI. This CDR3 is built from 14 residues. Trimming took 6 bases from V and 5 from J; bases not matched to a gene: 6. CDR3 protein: CASSSTGGKTEAFF. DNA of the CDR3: TGTGCCAGCTCTTCGACAGGGGGCAAGACTGAAGCTTTCTTT. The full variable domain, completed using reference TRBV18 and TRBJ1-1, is NAGVMQNPRHLVRRRGQEARLRCSPMKGHSHVYWYRQLPEEGLKFMVYLQKENIIDESGMPKERFSAEFPKEGPSILRIQQVVRGDSAAYFCASSSTGGKTEAFFGQGTRLTVV.

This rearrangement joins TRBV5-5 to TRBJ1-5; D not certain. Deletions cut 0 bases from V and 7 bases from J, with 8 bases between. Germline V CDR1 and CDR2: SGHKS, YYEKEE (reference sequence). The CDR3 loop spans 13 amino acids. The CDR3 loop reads CASSLAGGQPQHF. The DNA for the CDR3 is TGTGCCAGCAGCTTGGCGGGAGGACAGCCCCAGCATTTT.

The CDR3 is CASSEYFRQGINYGYTF. For the CDR3, the DNA is TGTGCCAGCAGTGAATACTTCAGACAGGGCATTAACTATGGCTACACCTTC. The chain employs TRBV6-4 and TRBJ1-2; 7 bases fit TRBD1. J gave up 1 base and V 3 bases, and 11 bases lay outside the gene matches. The CDR3 length is 17 residues. Germline V gives CDR1 MRHNA, CDR2 SNTAGT.

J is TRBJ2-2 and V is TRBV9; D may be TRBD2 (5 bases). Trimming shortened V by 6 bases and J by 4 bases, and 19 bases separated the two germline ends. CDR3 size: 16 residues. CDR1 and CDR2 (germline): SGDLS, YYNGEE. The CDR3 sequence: CASNRGWRGITGELFF. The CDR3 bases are TGTGCCAGCAACAGAGGGTGGAGAGGGATCACCGGGGAGCTGTTTTTT.

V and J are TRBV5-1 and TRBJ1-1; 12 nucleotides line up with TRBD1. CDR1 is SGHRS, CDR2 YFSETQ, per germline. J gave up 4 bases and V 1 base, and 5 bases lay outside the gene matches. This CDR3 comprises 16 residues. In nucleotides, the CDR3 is TGCGCCAGCAGCTTGTGGGGACAGGGGGCAGGCACTGAAGCTTTCTTT. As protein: CASSLWGQGAGTEAFF.

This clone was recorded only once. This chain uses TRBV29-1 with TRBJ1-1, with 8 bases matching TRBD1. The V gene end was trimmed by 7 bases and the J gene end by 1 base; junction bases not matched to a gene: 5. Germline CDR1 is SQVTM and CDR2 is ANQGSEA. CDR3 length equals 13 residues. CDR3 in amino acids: CSDIGQGNTEAFF. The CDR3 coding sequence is TGCAGCGATATAGGACAGGGGAACACTGAAGCTTTCTTT.